The TCR beta chain under discussion was sequenced for a study of blood T cell repertoires in COVID-19. Study as a whole: Collection of acute and convalescent COVID-19 samples took place in the United States, Italy and Spain. T cells, B-cell-depleted T cells, or PBMCs provided the cDNA or gDNA that served as material.

Original processing methods: Estimates of nucleated cell counts were drawn from the amplification of reference gene primers. The repertoire was sequenced with immunoSEQ multiplex PCR; TCRdb's copy has only in-frame clones and lacks some. V and J calls and clone size come straight from that table; D and trimming were deduced from the DNA. Of 35,000 to 45,000 clones listed, around 89% are singletons. This CDR3 has 15 residues. Germline values: CDR1 MNHEY, CDR2 SVGAGI. V shed 8 bases, J shed 2 bases, and the junction held 7 bases outside the gene matches. The chain links TRBV6-5 to TRBJ1-5; 9 bases are a match to TRBD1. The sample taken for sequencing was peripheral blood. The origin of this receptor is a human donor in a cohort sampled during active COVID-19. The CDR3 bases are TGTGCCAGCGGTCGGACAGGGGATGGCAATCAGCCCCAGCATTTT. Encoded protein: CASGRTGDGNQPQHF.